A single sample gave rise to the 18 T cell receptor beta chains below, sequenced in a study of control samples from healthy donors and cancer patients. Only in-frame clones appear in the TCRdb table, and some are missing; sequencing was by immunoSEQ multiplex PCR. The sample contains around 89,000 clones, roughly 82% of which appear only once. The sequenced material came from blood. The source is a woman aged 60-70 years in good health.

The chain recombines TRBV18 with TRBJ2-5; D call uncertain. Germline V lookup: CDR1 KGHSH, CDR2 LQKENI. The V gene lost 3 bases and the J gene lost 3 bases, with 2 bases spanning the gap. CDR3 size: 11 residues. The CDR3 nucleotides read TGTGCCAGCTCACCTAAAGAGACCCAGTACTTC. This sequence encodes CASSPKETQYF. The full variable domain, its missing parts supplied by reference TRBV18 and TRBJ2-5, is NAGVMQNPRHLVRRRGQEARLRCSPMKGHSHVYWYRQLPEEGLKFMVYLQKENIIDESGMPKERFSAEFPKEGPSILRIQQVVRGDSAAYFCASSPKETQYFGPGTRLLVL.

The chain couples TRBV2 to TRBJ1-6; perhaps TRBD1 as D (5 bases). The CDR3 consists of 14 residues. Germline V gene lookup returns CDR1 SNHLY and CDR2 FYNNEI. V lost 4 bases and J 3 bases, leaving 7 bases between the germline ends. The CDR3 DNA reads as TGTGCCAGCAGTGCGGACAACTATAATTCACCCCTCCACTTT. Its protein is CASSADNYNSPLHF.

The chain joins TRBV5-4 to TRBJ2-7; 10 bases align to TRBD1. Germline CDR1 and CDR2: SGHNT and YYREEE (reference sequence). Trimming removed 0 bases from V and 6 bases from J; junction bases left unmatched: 6. The CDR3 is made up of 15 amino acids. CDR3 amino acids: CASSLGGTGELEQYF. Written as DNA, the CDR3 is TGTGCCAGCAGCTTGGGAGGGACAGGGGAGCTCGAGCAGTACTTC.

This clone has a handful of counts. The rearrangement links TRBV7-9 to TRBJ2-5; possibly TRBD2 for D (5 bases). The germline V gene encodes CDR1 SEHNR and CDR2 FQNEAQ (reference sequence). V was cut by 7 bases and J by 5 bases, with 11 bases left in between. The CDR3 consists of 12 residues. For the CDR3, the DNA is TGTGCCAGCACGGGTCGAGGGGAGACCCAGTACTTC. Translation: CASTGRGETQYF.

V is TRBV3-1 (or the pseudogene TRBV3-2) and J is TRBJ2-2, with D perhaps matching TRBD2 (6 bases). Per germline, CDR1 LGHDT and CDR2 YNNKEL (reference sequence). Trimming left V 4 bases short and J 1 base short, with 7 bases between. This CDR3 is built from 14 residues. The CDR3 here is CASSPGLNTGELFF. The DNA for the CDR3 is TGTGCCAGCAGCCCGGGACTGAACACCGGGGAGCTGTTTTTT.

The chain is built from TRBV11-2 and TRBJ1-5; D is undetermined. Germline V gene sequence: CDR1 SGHAT, CDR2 FQNNGV. The V gene lost 1 base and the J gene lost 3 bases, with 4 bases spanning the gap. This CDR3 has 13 residues. For the CDR3, the DNA is TGTGCCAGCAGCTTAGGGAACAATCAGCCCCAGCATTTT. It is translated as CASSLGNNQPQHF.

The gene calls are TRBV27 and TRBJ2-7, with 10 nucleotides matching TRBD2. Looked up from germline, CDR1 is MNHEY and CDR2 is SMNVEV (reference sequence). This CDR3 is 16 amino acids long. Trimming cost V 3 bases and J 1 base; bases outside gene matches: 6. CDR3 sequence: CASSFIGLADSYEQYF. CDR3 sequence (DNA): TGTGCCAGCAGTTTTATCGGACTAGCGGATTCCTACGAGCAGTACTTC.

The chain couples TRBV10-3 to TRBJ2-1; 16 bases line up with TRBD2. V dropped 6 bases and J dropped 10; count of bases not matched to a gene: 6. There are 15 residues in the CDR3. CDR1 is ENHRY and CDR2 is SYGVKD in the germline V gene. CDR3 nucleotides: TGTGCCATCAGCGGGACTAGCGGGGGGGCCGGGGAGCAGTTCTTC. Protein: CAISGTSGGAGEQFF.

The chain links TRBV2 to TRBJ1-5; 10 bases align to TRBD1. V trimming: 5 bases; J trimming: 1 base; junction bases outside the gene matches: 8. Germline V gene data show CDR1 as SNHLY and CDR2 as FYNNEI. The CDR3 runs 17 residues. The CDR3 DNA sequence: TGTGCCAGCAGTCTGACAGGGGGCGCCGGGAGCAATCAGCCCCAGCATTTT. Translation gives CASSLTGGAGSNQPQHF.

The genes are TRBV6-1 and TRBJ1-4; 8 bases map to TRBD1. This CDR3 comprises 14 residues. V lost 2 bases to trimming and J lost 7 bases; unmatched junction nucleotides: 3. Germline V gene lookup returns CDR1 MNHNS and CDR2 SASEGT. The chain's CDR3 is CASSETGGGEKLFF. In DNA form, the CDR3 reads TGTGCCAGCAGTGAAACAGGGGGTGGTGAAAAACTGTTTTTT.

The sample holds a few counts of this clone. The chain employs TRBV10-1 and TRBJ1-2; D call uncertain. CDR3 length equals 13 residues. Germline CDR1 and CDR2: WNHNN and SYGVQD (reference sequence). Trimming cost V 11 bases and J 5 bases, with 18 bases left between them. CDR3 DNA sequence: TGCGCCGGCACACGTTTGAGAGGATATGGCTACACCTTC. Encoded protein: CAGTRLRGYGYTF.

This clone was seen only a few times. The rearrangement links TRBV12-3 or TRBV12-4 to TRBJ2-1; the D is unclear. The CDR3 consists of 11 residues. V dropped 5 bases and J dropped 6 bases, with 5 bases sitting between them. CDR3 loop: CASSLTNEQFF. The DNA of the CDR3 is TGTGCCAGCAGTCTTACCAATGAGCAGTTCTTC.

The rearrangement uses TRBV19 and TRBJ2-3; possibly TRBD2 for D (5 bases). V dropped 3 bases and J dropped 1 base, with 8 bases sitting between them. The CDR3 is made up of 14 amino acids. Germline assignment: CDR1 LNHDA and CDR2 SQIVND (reference sequence). The DNA for the CDR3 is TGTGCCAGTAGTATTGGGAGTCGCACAGATACGCAGTATTTT. Its protein is CASSIGSRTDTQYF.

V usage is TRBV7-2 and J usage is TRBJ2-2; the match to TRBD1 covers 9 bases. Germline loops: CDR1 SGHTA, CDR2 FQGNSA. The CDR3 has 15 amino acids. Trimming took 5 bases from V and 0 from J; bases not matched to a gene: 1. The DNA for the CDR3 is TGTGCCAGCAGCAGACAGGGGGCGAACACCGGGGAGCTGTTTTTT. Its protein is CASSRQGANTGELFF.

This rearrangement joins TRBV9 to TRBJ1-1, with D unclear. Looked up from germline, CDR1 is SGDLS and CDR2 is YYNGEE. V was pared by 4 bases and J by 3 bases, with 13 bases between. This CDR3 region has 14 residues. Written as DNA, the CDR3 is TGTGCCAGCAGCTTCGGGTGGGTGGACACTGAAGCTTTCTTT. Protein: CASSFGWVDTEAFF. The full variable domain, with the rest looked up from reference TRBV9 and TRBJ1-1, is DSGVTQTPKHLITATGQRVTLRCSPRSGDLSVYWYQQSLDQGLQFLIQYYNGEERAKGNILERFSAQQFPDLHSELNLSSLELGDSALYFCASSFGWVDTEAFFGQGTRLTVV.

J is TRBJ2-3 and V is TRBV7-2; 7 bases are shared with TRBD1. V shed 5 bases and J 3 bases; nucleotides not matched to a gene: 2. This CDR3 contains 13 residues. The germline V gene has CDR1 SGHTA and CDR2 FQGNSA. The CDR3 spells CASSTDRTDTQYF. The DNA of the CDR3 is TGTGCCAGCAGCACGGACAGGACAGATACGCAGTATTTT.

The rearrangement uses TRBV28 and TRBJ1-5; possibly TRBD1 for D (6 bases). V lost 1 base, J lost 8 bases, and 18 bases lay in between. The CDR3 sequence is 16 residues long. CDR1 and CDR2 from the germline V gene are MDHEN and SYDVKM. Here the CDR3 reads CASSLFVSGVEEPQHF. The CDR3 nucleotides are TGTGCCAGCAGTTTATTTGTATCAGGGGTCGAGGAGCCCCAGCATTTT.

This clone was detected only once. CDR3 residues: CASSFAGGGETQYF. DNA for the CDR3: TGTGCCAGCAGCTTCGCGGGAGGGGGGGAGACCCAGTACTTC. The chain joins TRBV7-6 to TRBJ2-5; 9 bases are a match to TRBD2. The V gene's germline CDR1 is SGHVS and CDR2 FNYEAQ. Trimming cost V 3 bases and J 5 bases; bases outside gene matches: 4. The length of the CDR3 is 14 residues.